This T cell receptor (beta chain) was recovered during a study of identical twins. Germline trimming cut 6 bases from V and 7 bases from J; bases unmatched to any gene: 2. This CDR3 contains 13 residues. CDR1 and CDR2 from the germline V gene are MNHEY and SMNVEV (reference sequence). A single record per CDR3 protein comes from TCRdb applying MiXCR to the 5' RACE reads. The repertoire holds around 240,000 distinct CDR3 sequences, with around 7% as singletons. These data also featured in a second study, about yellow fever vaccine responses in identical twins.

The sequence derives from a woman aged 18-30 years in good health. V usage is TRBV27 and J usage is TRBJ1-6; 8 nucleotides align to TRBD1. Sequenced material: memory (CD45RO+) T cells sorted from blood. The CDR3 DNA reads TGTGCCAGCAGGGACAGGGAAAATTCACCCCTCCACTTT. Protein: CASRDRENSPLHF.